The subject of this entry is one T cell receptor (beta chain). Some clones are missing from TCRdb's copy, which holds only in-frame ones; the method was immunoSEQ multiplex PCR. The table shows approximately 70,000 clones, with roughly 85% occurring only once. Germline CDR1 and CDR2: MGHRA and YSYEKL. The V segment lost 3 bases and the J segment 0 bases; nucleotides outside the gene matches: 2. The CDR3 has 15 amino acids. This sample is part of a study of T cell responses to AZD1222 COVID-19 vaccine. This sequence joins TRBV4-1 and TRBJ2-1; 7 nucleotides line up with TRBD1. This sequence originates from an adult in good health. The source material was peripheral blood, sampled on day 0 of AZD1222 vaccination. This CDR3 reads CASSQGTDSYNEQFF. In DNA form, the CDR3 reads TGCGCCAGCAGCCAGGGGACAGACTCCTACAATGAGCAGTTCTTC.